The rows below give T cell receptor beta chains drawn from one sample of a study of T cell repertoires in cytomegalovirus infection. What these receptors recognize is not known. TCRdb redid the calling of the reads with MiXCR, one entry per CDR3 protein. This table holds about 770,000 distinct CDR3 sequences, just under 30% found once. Sample: cultured CD8+ T cells from PBMCs, taken from culture after CMV antigen stimulation. The receptor set was obtained from a human donor in good health (CMV status not recorded). Some clones in this sample may be carry-over from other donors' samples. Both conserved end residues are part of each CDR3.

v_gene: TRBV7-8
CDR3aa: CASSTGLPSGNTIYF

v_gene: TRBV6-5
CDR3aa: CASSYGSPQGPNSPLHF

v_gene: TRBV4-1
CDR3aa: CASSQSNTGELFF

v_gene: TRBV7-9
CDR3aa: CASSSETASNYGYTF

v_gene: TRBV19
CDR3aa: CASSMGVGTEAFF

v_gene: TRBV7-2
CDR3aa: CASRGAGAHEQFF

v_gene: TRBV23-1
CDR3aa: CASSQRAGGDNQPQHF

v_gene: TRBV6-1
CDR3aa: CASGASGTAPYEQYF

v_gene: TRBV25-1
CDR3aa: CASRVIVGSDTEAFF

v_gene: TRBV24-1
CDR3aa: CATSASRQANTGELFF

v_gene: TRBV27
CDR3aa: CASSLSPRRSVQFF

v_gene: TRBV6-6
CDR3aa: CASTPVDEAFF

v_gene: TRBV28
CDR3aa: CASTSRDRGLGTEAFF

v_gene: TRBV7-9
CDR3aa: CASSLARATLGNTEAFF

v_gene: TRBV19
CDR3aa: CASSTNRGLFQPQHF

v_gene: TRBV5-1
CDR3aa: CASSLGLSENTEAFF

v_gene: TRBV6-2/TRBV6-3
CDR3aa: CASSYRMVTYNEQFF

v_gene: TRBV5-8
CDR3aa: CASSYRDNLSPLHF

v_gene: TRBV6-5
CDR3aa: CASSYAAGTDTQYF

v_gene: TRBV7-3
CDR3aa: CACKRDRSSYNEQFF

v_gene: TRBV7-4
CDR3aa: CASSLGRPSGNTIYF

v_gene: TRBV19
CDR3aa: CASSIRAGGTGELFF

v_gene: TRBV5-4
CDR3aa: CASIPPGLAGGVGDTQYF

v_gene: TRBV7-2
CDR3aa: CASSLTGTPYKEQFF

v_gene: TRBV4-2
CDR3aa: CASSQIGTSGTDTQYF

v_gene: TRBV27
CDR3aa: CASNTGQSYNEQFF

v_gene: TRBV6-2/TRBV6-3
CDR3aa: CASRGVAPGENTDTQYF

v_gene: TRBV2
CDR3aa: CATHRGTGELFF

v_gene: TRBV15
CDR3aa: CATSRPGQGESPLHF

v_gene: TRBV20-1
CDR3aa: CSTSRGFEGMNTEAFF

v_gene: TRBV15
CDR3aa: CATSRDGYEQYF

v_gene: TRBV2
CDR3aa: CASWVSTEAFF

v_gene: TRBV6-2/TRBV6-3
CDR3aa: CATKEQGKNTEAFF

v_gene: TRBV7-9
CDR3aa: CVLGRGSYGYTF

v_gene: TRBV6-5
CDR3aa: CASTLDGTLHF

v_gene: TRBV28
CDR3aa: CASKDSLAGNTIYF

v_gene: TRBV6-1
CDR3aa: CASSLRGTEETQYF

v_gene: TRBV27
CDR3aa: CASSFTLPNTEAFF

v_gene: TRBV6-6
CDR3aa: CASRGLFRPNTEAFF

v_gene: TRBV7-2
CDR3aa: CASCFISGGSMPDEQYF

v_gene: TRBV20-1
CDR3aa: CSASDRDIPYEQYF

v_gene: TRBV29-1
CDR3aa: CSVEESSYNEQFF

v_gene: TRBV4-1
CDR3aa: CASSQRGGPQETQYF

v_gene: TRBV7-2
CDR3aa: CASSLTPDRPNTEAFF

v_gene: TRBV27
CDR3aa: CASSSGGWDEKLFF

v_gene: TRBV5-6
CDR3aa: CASSKPGQGFYEQYF

v_gene: TRBV6-6
CDR3aa: CASSYSTEANTEAFF

v_gene: TRBV4-3
CDR3aa: CASSQDRRLNSLDNQKLFF

v_gene: TRBV11-3
CDR3aa: CASSSFPTGVNEQFF

v_gene: TRBV7-9
CDR3aa: CASSPPRDRDPQETQYF

v_gene: TRBV29-1
CDR3aa: CSVGTNTYEQYF

v_gene: TRBV2
CDR3aa: CASSGQDLSSTDTQYF

v_gene: TRBV27
CDR3aa: CASSPLNQDIQYF

v_gene: TRBV7-6
CDR3aa: CASSLPKGQGAYEQYF

v_gene: TRBV5-4
CDR3aa: CASSWITSGLTGGYTF